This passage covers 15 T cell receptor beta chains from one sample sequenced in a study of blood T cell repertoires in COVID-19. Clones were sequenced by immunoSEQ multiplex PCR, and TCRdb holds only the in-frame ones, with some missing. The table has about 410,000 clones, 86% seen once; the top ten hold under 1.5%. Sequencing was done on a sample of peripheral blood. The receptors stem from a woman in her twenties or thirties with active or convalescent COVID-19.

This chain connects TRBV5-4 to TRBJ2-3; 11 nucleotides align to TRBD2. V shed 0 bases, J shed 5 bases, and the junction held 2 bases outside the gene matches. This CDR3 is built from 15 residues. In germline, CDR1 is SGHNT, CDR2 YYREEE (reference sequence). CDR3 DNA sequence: TGTGCCAGCAGCTTGGATCTAGCGGGAGGAGATACGCAGTATTTT. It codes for CASSLDLAGGDTQYF.

CDR3 in DNA: TGTGCCAGCAGTGATCCGGGACAGAAAGCAAAGAACACTGAAGCTTTCTTT. Translated: CASSDPGQKAKNTEAFF. The V call is TRBV6-1, the J call TRBJ1-1; 7 bases line up with TRBD1. The CDR3 is made up of 17 amino acids. The germline gives CDR1 MNHNS, CDR2 SASEGT. J gave up 1 base and V 3 bases, and 11 bases lay outside the gene matches.

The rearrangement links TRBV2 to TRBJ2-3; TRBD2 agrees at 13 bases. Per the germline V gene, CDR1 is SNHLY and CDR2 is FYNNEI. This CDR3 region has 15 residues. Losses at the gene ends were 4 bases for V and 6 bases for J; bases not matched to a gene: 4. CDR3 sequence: CASSGTSGSKDTQYF. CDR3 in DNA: TGTGCCAGCAGTGGGACTAGCGGGAGTAAGGATACGCAGTATTTT.

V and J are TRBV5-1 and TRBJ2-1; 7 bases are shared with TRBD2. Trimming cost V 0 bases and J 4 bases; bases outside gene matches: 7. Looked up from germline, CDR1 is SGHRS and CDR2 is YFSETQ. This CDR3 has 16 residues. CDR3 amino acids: CASSLAGLADYNEQFF. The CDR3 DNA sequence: TGCGCCAGCAGCTTGGCTGGGCTAGCGGATTACAATGAGCAGTTCTTC.

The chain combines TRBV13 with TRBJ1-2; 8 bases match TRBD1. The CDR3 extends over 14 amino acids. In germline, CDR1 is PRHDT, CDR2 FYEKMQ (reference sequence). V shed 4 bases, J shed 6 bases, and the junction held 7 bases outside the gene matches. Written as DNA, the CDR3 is TGTGCCAGCAGCTCGCGACAGGGGATCCATGGCTACACCTTC. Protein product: CASSSRQGIHGYTF.

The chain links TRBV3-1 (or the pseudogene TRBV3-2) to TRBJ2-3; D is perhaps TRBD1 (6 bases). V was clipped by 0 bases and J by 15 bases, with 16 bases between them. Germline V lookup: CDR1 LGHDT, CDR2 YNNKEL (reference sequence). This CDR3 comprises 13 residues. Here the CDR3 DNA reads TGTGCCAGCAGCCAAGATCTTACAGGGCCGCTATATTTT. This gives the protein CASSQDLTGPLYF.

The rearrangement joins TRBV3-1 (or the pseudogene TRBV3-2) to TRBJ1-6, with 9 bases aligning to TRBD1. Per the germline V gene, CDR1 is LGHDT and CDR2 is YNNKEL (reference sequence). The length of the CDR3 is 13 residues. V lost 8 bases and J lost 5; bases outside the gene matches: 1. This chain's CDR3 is CASRTGDNSPLHF. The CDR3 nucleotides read TGTGCCAGCCGGACAGGGGATAATTCACCCCTCCACTTT.

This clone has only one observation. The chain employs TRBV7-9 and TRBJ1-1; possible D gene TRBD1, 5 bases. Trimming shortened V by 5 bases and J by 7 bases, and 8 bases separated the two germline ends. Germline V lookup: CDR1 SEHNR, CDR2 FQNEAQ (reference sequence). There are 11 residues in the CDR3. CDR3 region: CASSPDSEAFF. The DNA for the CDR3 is TGTGCCAGCAGCCCCGACAGTGAAGCTTTCTTT.

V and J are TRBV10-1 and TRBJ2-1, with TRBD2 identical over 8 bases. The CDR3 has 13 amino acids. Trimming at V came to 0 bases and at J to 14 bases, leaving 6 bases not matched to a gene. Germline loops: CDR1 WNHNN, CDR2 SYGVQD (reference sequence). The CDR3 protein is CASSESLSGGKFF. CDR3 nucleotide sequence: TGCGCCAGCAGTGAGTCGTTATCGGGGGGGAAGTTCTTC.

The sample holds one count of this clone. Here the CDR3 reads CATPGGGNTEAFF. The CDR3 nucleotides are TGTGCCACCCCGGGGGGGGGAAACACTGAAGCTTTCTTT. This chain links TRBV2 with TRBJ1-1; D is perhaps TRBD1 (5 bases). Germline CDR1 SNHLY, CDR2 FYNNEI. Trimming removed 10 bases at V and 2 bases at J, with 14 bases between. The CDR3 extends over 13 amino acids.

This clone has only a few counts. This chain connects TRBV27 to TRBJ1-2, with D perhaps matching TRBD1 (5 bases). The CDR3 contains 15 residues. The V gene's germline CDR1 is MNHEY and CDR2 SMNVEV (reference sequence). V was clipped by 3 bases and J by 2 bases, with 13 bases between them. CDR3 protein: CASSLDLAGNYGYTF. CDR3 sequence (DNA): TGTGCCAGCAGTTTGGATTTGGCAGGGAACTATGGCTACACCTTC.

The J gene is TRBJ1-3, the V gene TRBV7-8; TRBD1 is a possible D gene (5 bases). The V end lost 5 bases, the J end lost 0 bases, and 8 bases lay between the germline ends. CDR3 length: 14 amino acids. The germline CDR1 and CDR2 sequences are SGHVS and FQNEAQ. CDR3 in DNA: TGTGCCAGCAGCGGGGCACCCTCTGGAAACACCATATATTTT. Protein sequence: CASSGAPSGNTIYF.

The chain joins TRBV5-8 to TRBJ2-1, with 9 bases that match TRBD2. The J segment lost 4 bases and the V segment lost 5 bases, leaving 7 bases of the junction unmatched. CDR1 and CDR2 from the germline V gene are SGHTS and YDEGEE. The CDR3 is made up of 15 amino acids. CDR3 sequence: CASSHERGAYNEQFF. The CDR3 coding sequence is TGTGCCAGCAGTCACGAGCGGGGGGCTTACAATGAGCAGTTCTTC.

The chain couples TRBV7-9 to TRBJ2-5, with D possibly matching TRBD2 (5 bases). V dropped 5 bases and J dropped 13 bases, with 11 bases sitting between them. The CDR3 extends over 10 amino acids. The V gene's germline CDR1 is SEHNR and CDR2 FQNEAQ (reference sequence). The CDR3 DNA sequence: TGTGCCAGCAGCCGTGGGAGTGTGTACTTC. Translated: CASSRGSVYF.

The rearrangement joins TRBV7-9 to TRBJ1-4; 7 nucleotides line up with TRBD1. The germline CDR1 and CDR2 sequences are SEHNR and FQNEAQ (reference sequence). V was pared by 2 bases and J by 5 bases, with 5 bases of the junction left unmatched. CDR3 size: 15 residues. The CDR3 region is CASSLYSQGNEKLFF. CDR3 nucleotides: TGTGCCAGCAGCTTATATTCACAGGGGAATGAAAAACTGTTTTTT.